Listed below are T cell receptor beta chains from one sample, sequenced in a study of beta chain features in type 1 diabetes. Using immunoSEQ multiplex PCR, the repertoire was profiled, and TCRdb retains in-frame clones only, with some absent. The table has 250,000 to 350,000 clones, 14% seen once. The sequencing sample was made of central memory CD4+ T cells from blood. The receptors originated from a man younger than 40 in good health. Each CDR3 is given with its conserved first and last residue. Fields, in order: CDR3 protein, CDR3 DNA, V gene, J gene, clone size, D gene, CDR3 length. The D gene is left open where the match is weak. The size entry is marked missing in some rows and otherwise reads once, few, many or a size class.

CASSGTPQETQYF,TGCGCCAGCAGCGGGACTCCGCAAGAGACCCAGTACTTC,TRBV5-1,TRBJ2-5,few,-,13
CASGFNSPLHF,TGTGCTAGTGGTTTTAATTCACCCCTCCACTTT,TRBV12-5,TRBJ1-6,many,-,11
CASSLKGVYEQYF,TGTGCCAGCAGCTTAAAAGGGGTCTACGAGCAGTACTTC,TRBV11-2,TRBJ2-7,few,-,13
CASSLSSGANIQYF,TGTGCCAGCAGCTTATCTAGCGGCGCGAACATTCAGTACTTC,TRBV7-8,TRBJ2-4,-,TRBD2,14
CAWSPHGGWNTEAFF,TGTGCCTGGAGTCCACACGGGGGCTGGAACACTGAAGCTTTCTTT,TRBV30,TRBJ1-1,few,-,15
CATQTGTGGSPLHF,TGTGCCACCCAAACCGGGACAGGGGGTTCACCCCTCCACTTT,TRBV6-1,TRBJ1-6,few,TRBD1,14
CASSLVSQGSGYTF,TGTGCCAGCAGCTTGGTTTCACAGGGGAGCGGCTACACCTTC,TRBV5-6,TRBJ1-2,few,TRBD1,14
CASSHSRDSNSYEQYF,TGTGCCAGCAGCCACTCACGGGACAGCAACTCCTACGAGCAGTACTTC,TRBV16,TRBJ2-7,-,TRBD1,16
CASSQGTSGGPFTQYF,TGTGCCAGCAGCCAAGGGACTAGCGGGGGGCCCTTTACGCAGTATTTT,TRBV14,TRBJ2-3,-,TRBD2,16
CASSSPGQGNQPQHF,TGTGCCAGCTCATCACCGGGACAGGGCAATCAGCCCCAGCATTTT,TRBV18,TRBJ1-5,few,TRBD1,15
CASSPTDGSGVETQYF,TGTGCCAGCAGCCCCACGGACGGGAGCGGAGTGGAGACCCAGTACTTC,TRBV7-2,TRBJ2-5,few,-,16
CASSQRTIGQHNEQFF,TGTGCCAGCAGCCAGCGGACTATCGGACAGCACAATGAGCAGTTCTTC,TRBV14,TRBJ2-1,many,-,16
CASSQGTSWGNTIYF,TGTGCCAGCAGCCAAGGGACCTCGTGGGGAAACACCATATATTTT,TRBV7-2,TRBJ1-3,few,-,15
CASSVDRALYNEQFF,TGTGCCAGCAGCGTAGACAGGGCCCTATACAATGAGCAGTTCTTC,TRBV9,TRBJ2-1,few,-,15
CASLRGLNYGYTF,TGTGCCAGCCTCAGGGGGCTCAACTATGGCTACACCTTC,TRBV2,TRBJ1-2,-,TRBD1,13
CASSQGQSGEQYF,TGTGCCAGCAGCCAAGGACAGTCGGGGGAGCAGTACTTC,TRBV6-5,TRBJ2-7,few,-,13
CASSEQTSGLWEQFF,TGTGCCAGCAGTGAACAGACCTCAGGGTTATGGGAGCAGTTCTTC,TRBV6-1,TRBJ2-1,many,-,15
CASRNRHTGELFF,TGTGCCAGCAGGAACAGGCACACCGGGGAGCTGTTTTTT,TRBV5-1,TRBJ2-2,-,-,13
CASSFSRNYGYTF,TGTGCCAGCAGCTTTTCTCGGAACTATGGCTACACCTTC,TRBV7-2,TRBJ1-2,few,-,13
CASSQGSAYNEQFF,TGTGCCAGCAGCCAGGGGTCTGCCTACAATGAGCAGTTCTTC,TRBV7-9,TRBJ2-1,few,-,14
CASKASDRNRDF,TGTGCCAGCAAGGCTTCCGACAGAAATAGGGATTTT,TRBV2,TRBJ2-3,few,-,12
CASSAGLAGSSDTQYF,TGTGCCAGCAGCGCCGGACTAGCGGGGTCGTCAGATACGCAGTATTTT,TRBV7-9,TRBJ2-3,-,TRBD2,16
CASSAGGYNEQFF,TGTGCCAGCAGCGCAGGGGGCTACAATGAGCAGTTCTTC,TRBV7-2,TRBJ2-1,few,TRBD1,13
CASSPREIQETQYF,TGTGCCAGCTCACCACGGGAAATACAAGAGACCCAGTACTTC,TRBV18,TRBJ2-5,-,-,14
CASRKTGGPYEQYF,TGTGCCAGCAGAAAAACGGGGGGGCCATACGAGCAGTACTTC,TRBV11-2,TRBJ2-7,-,TRBD2,14
CASRARGDTQYF,TGTGCCAGTAGAGCGAGGGGAGATACGCAGTATTTT,TRBV19,TRBJ2-3,few,-,12
CASSLLAGANTGELFF,TGTGCCAGCAGTCTACTAGCGGGAGCGAACACCGGGGAGCTGTTTTTT,TRBV27,TRBJ2-2,many,TRBD2,16
CASSLDFEVETQYF,TGTGCCAGCAGCTTGGATTTTGAGGTAGAGACCCAGTACTTC,TRBV5-4,TRBJ2-5,few,-,14
CASSERQSYGYTF,TGTGCCAGCAGTGAAAGGCAATCCTATGGCTACACCTTC,TRBV2,TRBJ1-2,-,-,13
CASRGGTNIQYF,TGTGCCAGCAGGGGGGGGACAAACATTCAGTACTTC,TRBV11-1,TRBJ2-4,-,TRBD2,12
CASSLVPAINTQYF,TGTGCCAGCAGCTTAGTGCCAGCGATTAATACGCAGTATTTT,TRBV7-2,TRBJ2-3,few,-,14
CASSGPARPEAFF,TGTGCCAGCAGTGGTCCGGCTAGACCTGAAGCTTTCTTT,TRBV6-5,TRBJ1-1,-,-,13
CASSESRGVKGYTF,TGTGCCAGCAGTGAATCCCGGGGGGTAAAAGGCTACACCTTC,TRBV2,TRBJ1-2,-,-,14
CASRGEQGPNYEQYF,TGTGCCAGCAGGGGGGAACAAGGGCCCAACTACGAGCAGTACTTC,TRBV2,TRBJ2-7,-,-,15
CASSQPTGDPSKLFF,TGCGCCAGCAGCCAACCGACAGGGGATCCGTCAAAACTGTTTTTT,TRBV4-1,TRBJ1-4,-,TRBD1,15
CASSYTEGGNF,TGTGCCAGCAGCTATACAGAGGGAGGGAACTTT,TRBV7-9,TRBJ1-1,-,-,11
CASSVGVATNEKLFF,TGTGCCAGCAGTGTGGGGGTCGCAACTAATGAAAAACTGTTTTTT,TRBV2,TRBJ1-4,-,-,15
CASSLGRKNTEAFF,TGTGCCAGCAGCTTGGGACGGAAGAACACTGAAGCTTTCTTT,TRBV5-4,TRBJ1-1,few,-,14
CASSLATSGGAGTQYF,TGTGCCAGCAGCTTAGCGACTAGCGGGGGGGCTGGTACGCAGTATTTT,TRBV9,TRBJ2-3,few,TRBD2,16
CASSQDSSYEQYF,TGCGCCAGCAGCCAAGATAGCAGCTACGAGCAGTACTTC,TRBV4-3,TRBJ2-7,many,-,13
CASSPPGLAGTGELFF,TGCGCCAGCAGCCCCCCGGGACTTGCAGGCACCGGGGAGCTGTTTTTT,TRBV5-1,TRBJ2-2,few,-,16
CASTSAQGSSYNEQFF,TGTGCCAGCACCAGCGCTCAGGGGAGCTCCTACAATGAGCAGTTCTTC,TRBV25-1,TRBJ2-1,many,-,16
CASSDWAAPPRLFF,TGTGCCAGCAGTGACTGGGCGGCACCCCCTCGGCTGTTTTTT,TRBV6-4,TRBJ2-2,once,-,14
CASTKVGEGGEQFF,TGTGCCAGCACCAAAGTGGGGGAGGGAGGTGAGCAGTTCTTC,TRBV11-3,TRBJ2-1,-,TRBD2,14
CASSLGGGETQYF,TGTGCCAGCAGCTTGGGTGGGGGAGAGACCCAGTACTTC,TRBV5-6,TRBJ2-5,-,-,13
CASSFISETQYF,TGTGCCAGCAGCTTCATCAGCGAGACCCAGTACTTC,TRBV9,TRBJ2-5,-,-,12
CASSGDPGRVTQYF,TGTGCTAGCTCTGGGGACCCGGGTAGGGTGACCCAGTACTTC,TRBV7-6,TRBJ2-5,once,-,14
CAWRLQRGESYNSPLHF,TGTGCCTGGAGGTTACAAAGGGGGGAATCCTATAATTCACCCCTCCACTTT,TRBV30,TRBJ1-6,many,-,17
CASSLAAGPNQPQHF,TGTGCCAGCAGCTTAGCTGCCGGCCCGAATCAGCCCCAGCATTTT,TRBV7-9,TRBJ1-5,few,-,15
CASSLSWPNEKLFF,TGTGCCAGCAGCTTATCATGGCCTAATGAAAAACTGTTTTTT,TRBV11-2,TRBJ1-4,few,-,14
CASRETGKNNYGYTF,TGTGCCAGCAGGGAGACAGGGAAGAATAACTATGGCTACACCTTC,TRBV2,TRBJ1-2,-,TRBD1,15
CASSSTAGSAGELFF,TGTGCCAGCAGCTCAACCGCGGGTTCAGCCGGGGAGCTGTTTTTT,TRBV9,TRBJ2-2,-,-,15
CAWTPYVDTQYF,TGTGCCTGGACCCCCTATGTAGATACGCAGTATTTT,TRBV30,TRBJ2-3,few,-,12